The source of this T cell receptor beta chain is a study of blood T cell repertoires in COVID-19 (dated by TCRdb to about 2020). Notes on the research overall: The collaborator samples originated in the United States, Italy and Spain and spanned the acute and convalescent phases of COVID-19. The material from the prospective study consisted of cDNA or gDNA derived from T cells, B-cell-depleted T cells, or PBMCs. A freely available public database, intended as a resource for researchers studying the immune response to SARS-CoV-2, is where the repertoires were released. Sample metadata almost always included a de-identified subject ID, COVID-19 status, age in years and sex. Deeply sampled blood TCRbeta repertoires from subjects exposed to, actively infected with, or recovered from COVID-19 were included in the dataset. Samples came from the ongoing ImmuneRACE study (first 160 participants) plus 1,254 subjects from 6 global collaborators. Where available, HLA class I and class II types were obtained from metadata supplied by the sample provider rather than from assay-based typing.

At the junction V is shortened by 2 bases and J by 0 bases, with 17 bases in between. CDR1 and CDR2, per the germline V gene, are SGHVS and FQNEAQ. Spanning cysteine to phenylalanine, the CDR3 consists of 17 amino acids. Just the 51-base CDR3 DNA is kept, in frame starting at base 1. A word on this clone: Its antigen is currently not known. Nothing much larger sits one base from this clone, and base qualities are not available.

Study-wide findings and limitations: The amount of clinical and demographic metadata varied by source and participant and was provided uncurated.

The collaborating institutions used their own protocols to collect whole blood in K2EDTA tubes. For TCRbeta analysis, collaborator samples were shipped as frozen whole blood, as isolated PBMCs, or as DNA extracted from either sample type. The immunoSEQ Assay, a bias-controlled multiplex PCR, was used to amplify TCRbeta CDR3 regions from genomic DNA. In the paper's pipeline: Nucleated cell counts per sample were estimated from amplification of reference gene primers within the assay. To quantify the absolute abundance of each unique TCRbeta CDR3 rearrangement, sequence reads were collapsed and filtered. For each sample, productive Simpson clonality was calculated as the square root of Simpson's diversity index over productive rearrangements. TCRdb carries this immuneACCESS record with in-frame sequences only. Its versions omit some clonotypes, under half of them owing to an unresolved V gene in the studies checked, with the rest unexplained. V and J calls and clone size are as listed in that table; D and trimming were resolved from the DNA. The sample profile shows 70,000 or so clones; approximately 79% of them were found once. Around 50% of the sample is held by the ten biggest clonotypes.

This clonotype was obtained from a human donor in a cohort sampled during active COVID-19. The sample taken for sequencing was peripheral blood. The chain employs TRBV7-8 and TRBJ2-7; the D gene is perhaps TRBD1, from 5 matching bases. CDR3 region: CASSLLSRQTSSYEQYF. The nucleotides read TGTGCCAGCAGCTTACTTAGTCGACAGACCAGCTCCTACGAGCAGTACTTC.